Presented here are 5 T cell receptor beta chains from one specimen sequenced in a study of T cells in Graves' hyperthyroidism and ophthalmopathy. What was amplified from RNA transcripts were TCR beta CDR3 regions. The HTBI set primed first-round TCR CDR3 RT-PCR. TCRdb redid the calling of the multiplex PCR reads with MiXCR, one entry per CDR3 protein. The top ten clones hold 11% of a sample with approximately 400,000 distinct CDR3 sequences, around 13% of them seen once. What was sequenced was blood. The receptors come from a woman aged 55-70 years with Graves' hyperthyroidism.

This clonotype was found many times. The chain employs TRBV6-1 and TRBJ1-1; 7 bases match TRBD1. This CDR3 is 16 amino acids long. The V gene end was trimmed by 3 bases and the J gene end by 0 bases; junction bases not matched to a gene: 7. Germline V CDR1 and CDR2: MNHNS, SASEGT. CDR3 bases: TGTGCCAGCAGTGAGCGACAGGGTAGCCTGAACACTGAAGCTTTCTTT. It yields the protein CASSERQGSLNTEAFF.

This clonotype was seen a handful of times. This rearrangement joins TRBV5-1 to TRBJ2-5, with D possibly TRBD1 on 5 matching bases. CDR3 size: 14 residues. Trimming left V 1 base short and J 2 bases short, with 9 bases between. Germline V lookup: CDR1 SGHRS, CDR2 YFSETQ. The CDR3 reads CASSLNRQQETQYF. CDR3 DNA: TGCGCCAGCAGCTTGAACAGGCAGCAAGAGACCCAGTACTTC.

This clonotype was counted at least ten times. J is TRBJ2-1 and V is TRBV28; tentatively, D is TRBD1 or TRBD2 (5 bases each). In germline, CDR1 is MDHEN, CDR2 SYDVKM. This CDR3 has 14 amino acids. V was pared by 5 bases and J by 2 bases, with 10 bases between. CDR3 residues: CASSLLGAYNEQFF. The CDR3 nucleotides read TGTGCCAGCAGTCTACTGGGGGCCTACAATGAGCAGTTCTTC.

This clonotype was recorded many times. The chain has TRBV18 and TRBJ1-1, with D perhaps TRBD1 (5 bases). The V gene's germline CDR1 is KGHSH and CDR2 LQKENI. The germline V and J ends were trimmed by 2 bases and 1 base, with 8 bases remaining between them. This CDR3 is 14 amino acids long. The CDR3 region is CASSPGDENTEAFF. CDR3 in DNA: TGTGCCAGCTCACCAGGGGACGAGAACACTGAAGCTTTCTTT.

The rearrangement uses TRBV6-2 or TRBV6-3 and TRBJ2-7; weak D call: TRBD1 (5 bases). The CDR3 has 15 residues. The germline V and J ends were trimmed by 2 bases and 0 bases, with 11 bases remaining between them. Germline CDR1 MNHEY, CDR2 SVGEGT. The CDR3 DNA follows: TGTGCCAGCAGTTACCAGCAGGGAAGCTCCTACGAGCAGTACTTC. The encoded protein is CASSYQQGSSYEQYF.